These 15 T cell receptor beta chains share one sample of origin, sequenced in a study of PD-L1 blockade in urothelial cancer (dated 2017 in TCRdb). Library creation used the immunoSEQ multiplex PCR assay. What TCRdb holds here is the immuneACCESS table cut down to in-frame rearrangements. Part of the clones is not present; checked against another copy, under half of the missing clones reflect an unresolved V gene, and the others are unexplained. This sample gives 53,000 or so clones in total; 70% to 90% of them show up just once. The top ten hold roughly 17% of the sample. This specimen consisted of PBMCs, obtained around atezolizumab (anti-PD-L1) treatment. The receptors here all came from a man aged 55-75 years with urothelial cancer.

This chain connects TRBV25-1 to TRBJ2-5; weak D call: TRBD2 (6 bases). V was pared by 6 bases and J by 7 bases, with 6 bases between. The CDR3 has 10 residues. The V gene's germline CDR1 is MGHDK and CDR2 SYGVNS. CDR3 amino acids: CASREGTQYF. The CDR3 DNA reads TGTGCCAGCAGGGAGGGGACCCAGTACTTC.

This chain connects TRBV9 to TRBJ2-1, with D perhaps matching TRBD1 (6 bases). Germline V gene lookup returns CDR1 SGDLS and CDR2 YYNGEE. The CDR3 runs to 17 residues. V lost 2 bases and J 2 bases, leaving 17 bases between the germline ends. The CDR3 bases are TGTGCCAGCAGCGTCCAAAAGGGACGGGACACCTACAATGAGCAGTTCTTC. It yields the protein CASSVQKGRDTYNEQFF.

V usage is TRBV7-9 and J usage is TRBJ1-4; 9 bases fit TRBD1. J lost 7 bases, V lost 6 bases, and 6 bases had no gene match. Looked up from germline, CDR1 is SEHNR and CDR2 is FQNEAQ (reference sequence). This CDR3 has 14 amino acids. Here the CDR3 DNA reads TGTGCCAGCAGATCCGGGACAGGGACTGAAAAACTGTTTTTT. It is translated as CASRSGTGTEKLFF.

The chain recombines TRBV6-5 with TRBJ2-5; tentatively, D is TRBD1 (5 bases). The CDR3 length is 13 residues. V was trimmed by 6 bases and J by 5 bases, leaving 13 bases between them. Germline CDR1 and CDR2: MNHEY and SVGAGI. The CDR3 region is CASRKGAWETQYF. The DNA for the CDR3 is TGTGCCAGCAGAAAAGGGGCGTGGGAGACCCAGTACTTC.

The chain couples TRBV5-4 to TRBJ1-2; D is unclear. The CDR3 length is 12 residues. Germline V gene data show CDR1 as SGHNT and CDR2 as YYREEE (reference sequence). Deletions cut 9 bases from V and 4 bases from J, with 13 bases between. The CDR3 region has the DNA TGTGCCACCCGGCCGGGATTCTATGGCTACACCTTC. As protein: CATRPGFYGYTF.

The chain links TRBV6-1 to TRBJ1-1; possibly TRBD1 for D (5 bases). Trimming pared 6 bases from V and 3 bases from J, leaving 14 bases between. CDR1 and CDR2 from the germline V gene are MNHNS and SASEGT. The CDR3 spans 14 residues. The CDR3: CASRGTGGYTEAFF. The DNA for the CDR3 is TGTGCCAGCAGGGGAACAGGAGGGTACACTGAAGCTTTCTTT.

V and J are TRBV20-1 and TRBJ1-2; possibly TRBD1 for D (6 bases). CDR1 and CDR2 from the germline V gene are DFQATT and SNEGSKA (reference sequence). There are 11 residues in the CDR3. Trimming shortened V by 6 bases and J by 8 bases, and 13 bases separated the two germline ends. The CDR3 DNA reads TGCAGTGCGGACCAGGGGTTAGGCTACACCTTC. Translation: CSADQGLGYTF.

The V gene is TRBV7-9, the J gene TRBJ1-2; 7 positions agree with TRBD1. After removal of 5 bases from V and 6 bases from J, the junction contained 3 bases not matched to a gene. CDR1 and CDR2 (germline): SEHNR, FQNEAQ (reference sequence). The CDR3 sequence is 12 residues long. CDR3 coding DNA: TGTGCCAGCAGCCGAGGACAGGATGGCTACACCTTC. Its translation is CASSRGQDGYTF.

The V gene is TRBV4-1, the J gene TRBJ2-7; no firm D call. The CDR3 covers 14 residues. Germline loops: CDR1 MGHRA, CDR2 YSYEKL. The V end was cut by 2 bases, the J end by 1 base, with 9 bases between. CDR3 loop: CASSQRPGSYEQYF. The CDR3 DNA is TGCGCCAGCAGCCAACGGCCGGGTTCCTACGAGCAGTACTTC.

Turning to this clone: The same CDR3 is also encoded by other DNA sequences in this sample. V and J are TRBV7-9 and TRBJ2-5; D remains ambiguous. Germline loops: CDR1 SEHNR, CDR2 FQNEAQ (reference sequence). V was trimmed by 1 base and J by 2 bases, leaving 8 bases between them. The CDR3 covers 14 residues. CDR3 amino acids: CASSLGTEQETQYF. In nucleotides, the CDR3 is TGTGCCAGCAGCTTAGGTACAGAACAAGAGACCCAGTACTTC.

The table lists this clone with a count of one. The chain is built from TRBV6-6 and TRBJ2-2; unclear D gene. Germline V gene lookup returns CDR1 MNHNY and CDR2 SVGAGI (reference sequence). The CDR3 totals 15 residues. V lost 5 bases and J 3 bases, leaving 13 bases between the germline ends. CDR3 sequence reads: CASSPTGWDTGELFF. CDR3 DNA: TGTGCCAGCAGTCCGACCGGGTGGGACACCGGGGAGCTGTTTTTT.

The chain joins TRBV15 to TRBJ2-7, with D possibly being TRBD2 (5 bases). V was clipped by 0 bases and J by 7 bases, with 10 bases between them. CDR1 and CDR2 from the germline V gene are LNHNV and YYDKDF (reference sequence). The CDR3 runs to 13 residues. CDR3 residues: CATSRDGSGEQYF. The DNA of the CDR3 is TGTGCCACCAGCAGAGATGGCTCGGGGGAGCAGTACTTC.

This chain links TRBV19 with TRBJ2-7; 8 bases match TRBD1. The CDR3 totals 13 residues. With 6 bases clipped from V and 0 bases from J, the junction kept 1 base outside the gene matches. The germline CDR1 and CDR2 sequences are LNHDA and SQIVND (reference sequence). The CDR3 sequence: CASRDRASYEQYF. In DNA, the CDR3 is TGTGCCAGTAGGGACAGGGCCTCCTACGAGCAGTACTTC.

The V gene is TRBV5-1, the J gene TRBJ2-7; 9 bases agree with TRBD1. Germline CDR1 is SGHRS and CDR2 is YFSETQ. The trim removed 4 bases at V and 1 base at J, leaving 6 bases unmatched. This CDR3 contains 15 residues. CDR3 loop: CASSAGQGRSYEQYF. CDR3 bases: TGCGCCAGCAGCGCCGGACAGGGGAGGTCCTACGAGCAGTACTTC. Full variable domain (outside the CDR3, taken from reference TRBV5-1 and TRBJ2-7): KAGVTQTPRYLIKTRGQQVTLSCSPISGHRSVSWYQQTPGQGLQFLFEYFSETQRNKGNFPGRFSGRQFSNSRSEMNVSTLELGDSALYLCASSAGQGRSYEQYFGPGTRLTVT.

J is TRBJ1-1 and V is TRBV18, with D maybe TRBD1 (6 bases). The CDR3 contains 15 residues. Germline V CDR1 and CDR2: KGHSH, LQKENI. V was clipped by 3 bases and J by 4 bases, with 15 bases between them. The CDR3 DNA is TGTGCCAGCTCACCTTTGGAAACAGGGTCCACTGAAGCTTTCTTT. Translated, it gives CASSPLETGSTEAFF. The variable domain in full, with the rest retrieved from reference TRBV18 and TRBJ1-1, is NAGVMQNPRHLVRRRGQEARLRCSPMKGHSHVYWYRQLPEEGLKFMVYLQKENIIDESGMPKERFSAEFPKEGPSILRIQQVVRGDSAAYFCASSPLETGSTEAFFGQGTRLTVV.